These 23 T cell receptor beta chains originate from one sample sequenced in a study of spatial heterogeneity in lung cancer. Using its own MiXCR run on the 5' RACE reads, TCRdb lists one record per CDR3 protein. The repertoire holds roughly 9,900 distinct CDR3 sequences, with 20% to 25% as singletons. The time point was: blood at routine non-recurrence follow-up after resection. Sequenced here: PBMCs, sampled at follow-up. The receptors derive from a female donor with early-stage non-small cell lung cancer.

The gene calls are TRBV28 and TRBJ2-3; 11 bases match TRBD2. Germline V lookup: CDR1 MDHEN, CDR2 SYDVKM. CDR3 length: 16 residues. V was pared by 4 bases and J by 2 bases, with 5 bases of the junction left unmatched. The CDR3: CASSSRLAGNTDTQYF. The CDR3 region has the DNA TGTGCCAGCAGTTCTAGACTAGCGGGGAACACAGATACGCAGTATTTT.

V gene TRBV19 combines with J gene TRBJ2-3; the D is unclear. With 11 bases removed from V and 6 bases from J, the gap between germline ends came to 21 bases. This CDR3 region has 14 residues. The germline CDR1 and CDR2 sequences are LNHDA and SQIVND (reference sequence). In DNA form, the CDR3 reads TGTGCCTCCCGCGGACCTCAACTGTTGGATACGCAGTATTTT. The encoded protein is CASRGPQLLDTQYF.

This sequence joins TRBV7-9 and TRBJ2-5; D is uncertain. Trimming shortened V by 5 bases and J by 3 bases, and 10 bases separated the two germline ends. Germline V lookup: CDR1 SEHNR, CDR2 FQNEAQ (reference sequence). The CDR3 has 13 residues. CDR3 sequence: CASSKTVKETQYF. CDR3 DNA sequence: TGTGCCAGCAGCAAGACTGTAAAAGAGACCCAGTACTTC.

This clonotype has only a few counts. The rearrangement links TRBV9 to TRBJ1-6, with D possibly matching TRBD1 (5 bases). From germline, CDR1 is SGDLS and CDR2 YYNGEE. Trimming pared 5 bases from V and 7 bases from J, leaving 13 bases between. This CDR3 region has 14 residues. The CDR3 sequence: CASRHGQGNSPLHF. The CDR3 DNA reads TGTGCCAGCAGGCATGGGCAGGGAAATTCACCCCTCCACTTT.

This chain connects TRBV27 to TRBJ2-6; D may be TRBD2 (5 bases). CDR3 size: 16 residues. V was cut by 5 bases and J by 7 bases, with 18 bases left in between. The germline gives CDR1 MNHEY, CDR2 SMNVEV (reference sequence). This CDR3 reads CASSANAQAGANVLTF. The CDR3 DNA reads as TGTGCCAGCAGTGCCAACGCGCAGGCGGGTGCCAACGTCCTGACTTTC. Supplemented by reference TRBV27 and TRBJ2-6, the full variable domain reads EAQVTQNPRYLITVTGKKLTVTCSQNMNHEYMSWYRQDPGLGLRQIYYSMNVEVTDKGDVPEGYKVSRKEKRNFPLILESPSPNQTSLYFCASSANAQAGANVLTFGAGSRLTVL.

By share of the sample, this clonotype is medium-sized (0.01 to 0.1%). V usage is TRBV6-1 and J usage is TRBJ2-4, with D perhaps TRBD2 (6 bases). CDR3 size: 14 residues. Germline V lookup: CDR1 MNHNS, CDR2 SASEGT. V lost 6 bases to trimming and J lost 7 bases, with 16 bases between them. CDR3 protein: CASRRLGEGNIQYF. CDR3 nucleotide sequence: TGTGCCAGCAGGCGACTAGGAGAAGGCAACATTCAGTACTTC.

This clonotype occurred a few times. An end of the junction differs from the germline gene, which may be a read error. The V call is TRBV20-1, the J call TRBJ2-3; 16 bases line up with TRBD2. The CDR3 loop spans 17 amino acids. CDR1 is DFQATT and CDR2 is SNEGSKA in the germline V gene (reference sequence). Here the CDR3 reads CSAKGLAGGPGTDTQYF. In DNA, the CDR3 is TGTAGTGCTAAGGGACTAGCGGGAGGGCCAGGGACAGATACGCAGTATTTT.

The table lists this clonotype with a few counts. The chain links TRBV5-4 to TRBJ2-5; D call uncertain. Deletions cut 0 bases from V and 5 bases from J, with 20 bases between. The CDR3 totals 17 residues. The V gene's germline CDR1 is SGHNT and CDR2 YYREEE (reference sequence). The CDR3 DNA is TGTGCCAGCAGCTTGGATCCCGGAAGTCTAGTAGGGGAGACCCAGTACTTC. Translated: CASSLDPGSLVGETQYF.

The chain joins TRBV5-1 to TRBJ2-5; D is unclear. CDR1 is SGHRS and CDR2 is YFSETQ in the germline V gene. V lost 4 bases and J lost 4, with 5 bases in between. The CDR3 covers 11 residues. Written as DNA, the CDR3 is TGCGCCAGCAGCAGCCTAGAGACCCAGTACTTC. Amino acids: CASSSLETQYF.

This chain joins TRBV6-5 and TRBJ2-3; D not resolved. CDR3 length: 12 residues. Per the germline V gene, CDR1 is MNHEY and CDR2 is SVGAGI. Trimming cost V 4 bases and J 3 bases, with 5 bases left between them. In nucleotides, the CDR3 is TGTGCCAGCAGTTCGGCTACAGATACGCAGTATTTT. As protein: CASSSATDTQYF.

This clonotype counts as medium-sized. This chain joins TRBV11-2 and TRBJ2-7, with 7 bases that match TRBD2. Germline CDR1 and CDR2: SGHAT and FQNNGV. V lost 2 bases to trimming and J lost 2 bases; unmatched junction nucleotides: 3. The CDR3 has 14 residues. DNA of the CDR3: TGTGCCAGCAGCTTACCTCGGGGGGCCTACGAGCAGTACTTC. This codes for CASSLPRGAYEQYF.

The rearrangement links TRBV7-9 to TRBJ2-5, with 7 bases identical to TRBD1. V lost 5 bases, J lost 5 bases, and 11 bases stayed unmatched. The CDR3 consists of 15 residues. Germline values: CDR1 SEHNR, CDR2 FQNEAQ (reference sequence). The CDR3 is CASSAWDSFGETQYF. As DNA, the CDR3 is TGTGCCAGCAGCGCATGGGACAGCTTTGGGGAGACCCAGTACTTC. The full variable domain, with the rest looked up from reference TRBV7-9 and TRBJ2-5, is DTGVSQNPRHKITKRGQNVTFRCDPISEHNRLYWYRQTLGQGPEFLTYFQNEAQLEKSRLLSDRFSAERPKGSFSTLEIQRTEQGDSAMYLCASSAWDSFGETQYFGPGTRLLVL.

This clonotype was picked up a small number of times. The CDR3 sequence: CASSLGGAETQYF. In DNA, the CDR3 is TGTGCCAGCAGCTTGGGGGGAGCAGAGACCCAGTACTTC. The chain links TRBV5-5 to TRBJ2-5, with D maybe TRBD2 (5 bases). Germline CDR1 and CDR2: SGHKS and YYEKEE (reference sequence). Trimming stripped 0 bases from V and 4 bases from J, with 7 bases between. The CDR3 runs 13 residues.

This clonotype was seen a handful of times. The rearrangement uses TRBV29-1 and TRBJ2-5; TRBD1 is a possible D gene (6 bases). The CDR3 extends over 14 amino acids. The germline V gene encodes CDR1 SQVTM and CDR2 ANQGSEA. Trimming cost V 7 bases and J 6 bases, with 21 bases left between them. The CDR3 nucleotides read TGCAGCGACCACTACCCGGGACAAGAGAAGACCCAGTACTTC. Protein sequence: CSDHYPGQEKTQYF. Full variable domain (rest looked up from reference TRBV29-1 and TRBJ2-5): SAVISQKPSRDICQRGTSLTIQCQVDSQVTMMFWYRQQPGQSLTLIATANQGSEATYESGFVIDKFPISRPNLTFSTLTVSNMSPEDSSIYLCSDHYPGQEKTQYFGPGTRLLVL.

By proportion, this clonotype is medium-sized (0.01 to 0.1%). The chain combines TRBV7-8 with TRBJ1-1; perhaps TRBD1 as D (6 bases). V dropped 5 bases and J dropped 0 bases, with 13 bases sitting between them. The germline V gene has CDR1 SGHVS and CDR2 FQNEAQ. CDR3 length equals 15 residues. The CDR3 bases are TGTGCCAGCAGCCAACAGGGCTCTATGAACACTGAAGCTTTCTTT. Amino acid sequence: CASSQQGSMNTEAFF.

The genes are TRBV6-6 and TRBJ2-1; 8 bases match TRBD1. Trimming cost V 7 bases and J 5 bases; bases outside gene matches: 13. CDR1 MNHNY and CDR2 SVGAGI come from the germline V gene (reference sequence). This CDR3 is 16 amino acids long. CDR3 nucleotide sequence: TGTGCCAGCATCTACGGTGGGACAGGTGGACACAATGAGCAGTTCTTC. Protein sequence: CASIYGGTGGHNEQFF.

This clonotype counts as medium-sized. The chain couples TRBV6-6 to TRBJ2-7; 8 bases map to TRBD2. With V trimmed by 2 bases and J by 0 bases, 15 bases remained unmatched. Germline V CDR1 and CDR2: MNHNY, SVGAGI (reference sequence). CDR3 length equals 19 residues. CDR3 DNA sequence: TGTGCCAGCAGTTACCCGCGTTGGGGGGTAGCGGGATTCTCCTACGAGCAGTACTTC. Translating it yields CASSYPRWGVAGFSYEQYF.

This clonotype has just a few counts. The chain has TRBV11-2 and TRBJ1-3; no clear D gene. Germline CDR1 reads SGHAT; CDR2 reads FQNNGV. The V gene lost 5 bases and the J gene lost 8 bases, with 16 bases spanning the gap. The CDR3 spans 14 residues. CDR3 bases: TGTGCCAGCAGCCCTGCCGTTGTATCGGACACCATATATTTT. This gives the protein CASSPAVVSDTIYF.

In its sample, this clonotype ranks as medium-sized (0.01 to 0.1%). V gene TRBV3-1 combines with J gene TRBJ2-2; 7 bases match TRBD1. Trimming took 8 bases from V and 0 from J; bases not matched to a gene: 6. This CDR3 has 15 amino acids. Germline V gene sequence: CDR1 LGHDT, CDR2 YNNKEL (reference sequence). DNA of the CDR3: TGTGCCAGCGTGAGGGGGCTCCCGAACACCGGGGAGCTGTTTTTT. Amino acid sequence: CASVRGLPNTGELFF.

There are a few counts of this clonotype. V and J are TRBV19 and TRBJ2-1; 11 bases are shared with TRBD2. This CDR3 is 18 amino acids long. Trimming took 1 base from V and 7 from J; bases not matched to a gene: 12. Germline CDR1 LNHDA, CDR2 SQIVND (reference sequence). The CDR3 is CASSIGTSGSSWGNEQFF. DNA for the CDR3: TGTGCCAGTAGTATAGGTACTAGCGGGAGTAGTTGGGGAAATGAGCAGTTCTTC.

In its sample, this clonotype is medium-sized (0.01 to 0.1%). The chain recombines TRBV7-2 with TRBJ1-2; possible D gene TRBD1, 5 bases. Germline V lookup: CDR1 SGHTA, CDR2 FQGNSA. The CDR3 covers 15 residues. Trimming removed 5 bases from V and 3 bases from J, with 16 bases in between. CDR3 DNA sequence: TGTGCCAGCAGCCCCGGTGGGGGTTCATACTATGGCTACACCTTC. Amino acids: CASSPGGGSYYGYTF.

CDR3 sequence: CASTDSGTRIRYNEQFF. The CDR3 region has the DNA TGTGCCAGCACCGACTCCGGGACTAGGATCCGCTACAATGAGCAGTTCTTC. The J gene is TRBJ2-1, the V gene TRBV6-2 or TRBV6-3; 8 nucleotides line up with TRBD2. J was trimmed by 3 bases and V by 7 bases; bases with no gene match: 14. Germline CDR1 reads MNHEY; CDR2 reads SVGEGT. The CDR3 is 17 residues long.

Points on this clonotype: A much larger clonotype is one base distant, so this may be a read error. This sequence joins TRBV2 and TRBJ2-3; D not resolved. Germline CDR1 reads SNHLY; CDR2 reads FYNNEI. The CDR3 length is 14 residues. The DNA of the CDR3 is TGTGCCAGCAGTGACAGGCGAGGCACAGATACGCAGTTTTTT. Residues: CASSDRRGTDTQFF. Together with reference TRBV2 and TRBJ2-3, the CDR3 gives the full variable domain: EPEVTQTPSHQVTQMGQEVILRCVPISNHLYFYWYRQILGQKVEFLVSFYNNEISEKSEIFDDQFSVERPDGSNFTLKIRSTKLEDSAMYFCASSDRRGTDTQFFGPGTRLTVL.